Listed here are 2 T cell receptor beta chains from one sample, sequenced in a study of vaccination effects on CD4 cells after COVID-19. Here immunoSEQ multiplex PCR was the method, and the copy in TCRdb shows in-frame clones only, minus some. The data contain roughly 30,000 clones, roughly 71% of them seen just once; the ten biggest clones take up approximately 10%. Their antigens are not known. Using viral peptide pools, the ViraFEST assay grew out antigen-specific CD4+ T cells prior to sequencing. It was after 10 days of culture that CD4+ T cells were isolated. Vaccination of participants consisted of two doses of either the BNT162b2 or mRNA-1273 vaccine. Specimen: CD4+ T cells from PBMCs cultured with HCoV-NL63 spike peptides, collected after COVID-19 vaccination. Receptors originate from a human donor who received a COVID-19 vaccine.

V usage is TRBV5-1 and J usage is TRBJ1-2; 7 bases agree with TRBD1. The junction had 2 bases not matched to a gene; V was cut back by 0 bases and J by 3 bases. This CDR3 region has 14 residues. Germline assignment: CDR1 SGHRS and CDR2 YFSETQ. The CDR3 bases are TGCGCCAGCAGCTTGGAAGGGGGCGACTATGGCTACACCTTC. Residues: CASSLEGGDYGYTF.

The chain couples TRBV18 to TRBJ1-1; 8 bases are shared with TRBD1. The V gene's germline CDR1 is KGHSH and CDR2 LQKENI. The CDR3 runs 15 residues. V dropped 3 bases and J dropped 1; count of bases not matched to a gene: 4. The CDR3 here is CASSPDRGRNTEAFF. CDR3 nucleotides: TGTGCCAGCTCACCCGACAGGGGAAGGAACACTGAAGCTTTCTTT.